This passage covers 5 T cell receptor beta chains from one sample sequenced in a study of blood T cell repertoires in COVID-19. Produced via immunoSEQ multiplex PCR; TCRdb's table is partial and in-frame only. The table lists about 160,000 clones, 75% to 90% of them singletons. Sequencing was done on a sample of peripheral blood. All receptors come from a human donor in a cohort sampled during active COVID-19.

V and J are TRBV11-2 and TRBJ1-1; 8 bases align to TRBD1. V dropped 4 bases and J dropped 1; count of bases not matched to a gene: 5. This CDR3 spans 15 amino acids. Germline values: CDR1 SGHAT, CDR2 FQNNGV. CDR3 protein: CASSSRTGPNTEAFF. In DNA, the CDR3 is TGTGCCAGCAGCTCGCGGACAGGGCCGAACACTGAAGCTTTCTTT.

CDR3 residues: CASSEGAARQETQYF. Written as DNA, the CDR3 is TGTGCCAGCAGCGAGGGGGCGGCGAGGCAAGAGACCCAGTACTTC. The V call is TRBV7-8, the J call TRBJ2-5; TRBD1 agrees at 7 bases. Germline assignment: CDR1 SGHVS and CDR2 FQNEAQ. V gave up 5 bases and J gave up 2 bases; unmatched junction bases: 8. This CDR3 spans 15 amino acids.

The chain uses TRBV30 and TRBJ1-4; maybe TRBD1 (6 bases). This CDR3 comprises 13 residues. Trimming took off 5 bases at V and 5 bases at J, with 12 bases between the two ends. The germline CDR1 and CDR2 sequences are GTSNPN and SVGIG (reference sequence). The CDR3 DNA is TGTGCCTGGGAACAGGGCAACAATGAAAAACTGTTTTTT. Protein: CAWEQGNNEKLFF.

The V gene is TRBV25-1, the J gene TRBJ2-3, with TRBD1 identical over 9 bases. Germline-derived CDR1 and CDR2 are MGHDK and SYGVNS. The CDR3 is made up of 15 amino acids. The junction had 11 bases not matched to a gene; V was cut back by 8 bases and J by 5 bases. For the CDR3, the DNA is TGTGCCAGCGCACCCGGACAGGGGAGGAGAGATACGCAGTATTTT. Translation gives CASAPGQGRRDTQYF.

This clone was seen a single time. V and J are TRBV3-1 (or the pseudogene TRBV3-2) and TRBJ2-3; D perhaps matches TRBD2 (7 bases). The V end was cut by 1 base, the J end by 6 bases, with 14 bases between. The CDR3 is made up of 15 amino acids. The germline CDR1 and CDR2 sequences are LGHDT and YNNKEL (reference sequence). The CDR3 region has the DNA TGTGCCAGCAGCCAAGTTGGAGGGGGGGAGGATACGCAGTATTTT. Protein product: CASSQVGGGEDTQYF.